A selection of T cell receptor beta chains follows, all from one sample in a study of T cells in Graves' hyperthyroidism and ophthalmopathy. TCRdb re-called the multiplex PCR reads through MiXCR, storing one row per CDR3 protein. The table records about 270,000 distinct CDR3 sequences, 13% to 15% of them present only once. Sequencing input: blood. These receptors came from a woman between 50 and 59 years old with Graves' hyperthyroidism that later progressed to Graves' ophthalmopathy. Both conserved end residues are trimmed from each CDR3.

j_call v_call cdr3_aa
TRBJ2-1 TRBV5-1 ASADRGQGNEQF
TRBJ2-1 TRBV3-1 ASSQGPFSAYSYNEQF
TRBJ2-1 TRBV12-3/TRBV12-4 ASSPTSSYNEQF
TRBJ2-3 TRBV24-1 ATSDSDGSTDTQY
TRBJ2-6 TRBV28 ASSSPDRYGGANVLT
TRBJ2-2 TRBV20-1 SASLGLAGSDTGELF
TRBJ2-7 TRBV5-1 ASSFGQAAYEQC
TRBJ2-1 TRBV7-6 ASSPGQGRNEQF
TRBJ2-7 TRBV6-1 ASSITYEQY
TRBJ2-3 TRBV6-9 ASSYPRDRTDTQY
TRBJ2-1 TRBV29-1 SVEDPEKGWGNEQF
TRBJ2-7 TRBV13 ASSLARDFGQY
TRBJ2-1 TRBV9 ASSVVSGMGNEQF
TRBJ2-1 TRBV9 ASSPTSGRGDEQF
TRBJ2-7 TRBV28 ASSAARLAGAGPVYEQY
TRBJ1-6 TRBV7-9 ASSLSRGQSPLH
TRBJ1-1 TRBV25-1 ASSEGPTEAF
TRBJ2-1 TRBV7-8 ASSRRDFLAFHNEQF
TRBJ1-1 TRBV11-2 ASSRGVMNTEAF
TRBJ2-7 TRBV6-1 ASAERTGSSGEQY
TRBJ2-1 TRBV6-1 ASTYLSKQF
TRBJ2-1 TRBV19 ASVRAGSFYNEQF
TRBJ2-5 TRBV28 ASSSPTVGFTQY
TRBJ2-4 TRBV7-9 ASSLVPGGNIQY
TRBJ1-5 TRBV5-5 ASSLAGGGEQPQH
TRBJ2-1 TRBV7-3 ASRPDYLYNEQF
TRBJ2-1 TRBV7-2 ASSMGLAYGDEQF
TRBJ1-5 TRBV6-1 ASQSRAGQPQH
TRBJ2-7 TRBV27 ASSFRQGATGQRPYEQY
TRBJ2-1 TRBV3-1 ASSQVRDRGRNEQF
TRBJ1-4 TRBV2 ASSERPEKLF
TRBJ1-2 TRBV30 AWSVRGRAQANYGYT
TRBJ2-3 TRBV20-1 SARLTGLPDTQY
TRBJ1-5 TRBV19 ASSKRQGAQPQH
TRBJ2-7 TRBV28 ASSRGQGYEQY
TRBJ2-7 TRBV28 ASSLGGSASYEQY
TRBJ2-3 TRBV20-1 SAQPLSGLSTDTQY
TRBJ2-1 TRBV20-1 SARGTSAYNEQF
TRBJ2-2 TRBV28 ASRAPPGELF
TRBJ2-7 TRBV20-1 SAVPGRLLEQY
TRBJ2-3 TRBV7-3 ASSGLEADTQY
TRBJ2-7 TRBV6-7 ASSRDRGQIGYEQY
TRBJ2-5 TRBV15 ATSADSLPEETQY
TRBJ2-7 TRBV20-1 SARDILQWGEKGEQY
TRBJ2-1 TRBV5-1 ASSADRSFYNEQF
TRBJ1-2 TRBV27 ASSLKGVYGYT
TRBJ2-1 TRBV11-2 ASSLWSGGANEQF
TRBJ2-1 TRBV20-1 SARDRLADKYNEQF
TRBJ1-5 TRBV6-1 ASSEMSNQPQH
TRBJ1-2 TRBV19 ASRRDRDSYGYT
TRBJ2-5 TRBV7-6 ASSFQTGSKETQY
TRBJ1-2 TRBV19 ASSINQGDGYT
TRBJ1-1 TRBV30 AWSLGGRVETEAF
TRBJ1-2 TRBV30 AWNPAYTGAGYT
TRBJ2-7 TRBV28 ASTPATSGYYEQY
TRBJ2-7 TRBV5-1 ASSLEVQVGVGEQY
TRBJ2-1 TRBV28 ASWGGTSGLREQF
TRBJ2-1 TRBV7-3 ASSSLAGGYNEQF
TRBJ2-7 TRBV4-1 ASSQERSGSFSYEQY